This passage covers 30 T cell receptor beta chains from one sample sequenced in a study of beta chain features in type 1 diabetes. The isolated RNA, all of it, was reverse transcribed, so expressed TCRB transcripts were what got sequenced. Method: immunoSEQ multiplex PCR; TCRdb's copy keeps in-frame clones and lacks some. The data contain some 250,000 clones, around a quarter of them seen just once; the ten biggest clones take up roughly 4%. Input material: central memory CD4+ T cells from blood. The receptor source for this set is a man in his thirties or forties in good health.

Ten or more counts support this clone. The rearrangement joins TRBV10-3 to TRBJ1-5; D gene ambiguous. V shed 1 base and J shed 1 base, with 5 bases lying between them. The CDR3 totals 14 residues. The germline V gene encodes CDR1 ENHRY and CDR2 SYGVKD. The CDR3 coding sequence is TGTGCCATCAGTGAGTTCCGGAGCAATCAGCCCCAGCATTTT. Its protein is CAISEFRSNQPQHF.

This clone came up a few times. Other DNA sequences in this sample translate to the same CDR3. This chain uses TRBV5-1 with TRBJ2-1, with D uncertain. The CDR3 has 11 amino acids. Germline V gene lookup returns CDR1 SGHRS and CDR2 YFSETQ. The V and J ends lost 2 bases and 8 bases respectively, with 5 bases between them. The CDR3 DNA reads as TGCGCCAGCAGCTTTAAGGATGAGCAGTTCTTC. Residues: CASSFKDEQFF.

The table lists this clone with many counts. V usage is TRBV7-2 and J usage is TRBJ1-5; D is ambiguous. Germline V lookup: CDR1 SGHTA, CDR2 FQGNSA. The CDR3 is 12 amino acids. V dropped 5 bases and J dropped 3 bases, with 5 bases sitting between them. This CDR3 reads CASSRDNQPQHF. CDR3 nucleotide sequence: TGTGCCAGCAGCCGGGACAATCAGCCCCAGCATTTT.

This clone has a handful of counts. The V and J genes are TRBV6-5 and TRBJ2-7; TRBD2 matches at 11 bases. CDR1 is MNHEY and CDR2 is SVGAGI in the germline V gene. This CDR3 has 15 residues. V lost 6 bases and J lost 3; bases outside the gene matches: 7. CDR3 in DNA: TGTGCCAGCAGACTCGGGACTAGCGGCCTCTACGAGCAGTACTTC. It translates to CASRLGTSGLYEQYF.

The chain recombines TRBV9 with TRBJ1-1; possible D gene TRBD1, 5 bases. The germline gives CDR1 SGDLS, CDR2 YYNGEE. CDR3 length: 14 amino acids. With 4 bases removed from V and 8 bases from J, the gap between germline ends came to 18 bases. CDR3 nucleotide sequence: TGTGCCAGCAGCCCCTCGCCGGGACGTAGGGAAGCTTTCTTT. Amino acids: CASSPSPGRREAFF.

At least ten counts were recorded for this clone. The chain has TRBV19 and TRBJ2-1, with 13 bases that match TRBD2. Unmatched junction bases numbered 9, after V lost 5 bases and J lost 5 bases. Per the germline V gene, CDR1 is LNHDA and CDR2 is SQIVND (reference sequence). The CDR3 contains 17 residues. CDR3 amino acids: CASSHGGTSGEHNEQFF. As DNA, the CDR3 is TGTGCCAGTAGTCACGGCGGGACTAGCGGGGAACACAATGAGCAGTTCTTC. Full variable domain (rest looked up from reference TRBV19 and TRBJ2-1): DGGITQSPKYLFRKEGQNVTLSCEQNLNHDAMYWYRQDPGQGLRLIYYSQIVNDFQKGDIAEGYSVSREKKESFPLTVTSAQKNPTAFYLCASSHGGTSGEHNEQFFGPGTRLTVL.

This clone occurred a few times. This chain connects TRBV5-1 to TRBJ2-3; a weak D match, TRBD2 (6 bases). In germline, CDR1 is SGHRS, CDR2 YFSETQ. V dropped 4 bases and J dropped 6 bases, with 9 bases sitting between them. The CDR3 totals 12 residues. The CDR3 spells CASSEGGDTQYF. The CDR3 DNA follows: TGCGCCAGCAGCGAAGGAGGGGATACGCAGTATTTT.

This clone was counted between two and nine times. This chain joins TRBV15 and TRBJ2-3; 7 bases line up with TRBD2. The ends lost 5 bases at V and 5 bases at J; junction bases unmatched: 7. Germline V lookup: CDR1 LNHNV, CDR2 YYDKDF (reference sequence). This CDR3 spans 14 amino acids. This CDR3 is CATSWGGSEDTQYF. The CDR3 coding sequence is TGTGCCACCAGCTGGGGGGGTTCGGAAGATACGCAGTATTTT. Looking up the rest from reference TRBV15 and TRBJ2-3 gives the full variable domain: DAMVIQNPRYQVTQFGKPVTLSCSQTLNHNVMYWYQQKSSQAPKLLFHYYDKDFNNEADTPDNFQSRRPNTSFCFLDIRSPGLGDTAMYLCATSWGGSEDTQYFGPGTRLTVL.

This clone was recorded a few times. This chain connects TRBV7-2 to TRBJ1-2; 8 bases map to TRBD1. Germline trimming cut 5 bases from V and 8 bases from J; bases unmatched to any gene: 10. CDR1 and CDR2 (germline): SGHTA, FQGNSA. The CDR3 has 14 amino acids. The CDR3 reads CASSPPRQGIGYTF. For the CDR3, the DNA is TGTGCCAGCAGCCCCCCGAGACAGGGGATAGGCTACACCTTC.

This clone occurred many times. The chain couples TRBV7-8 to TRBJ2-2, with D hard to call. V was clipped by 6 bases and J by 7 bases, with 9 bases between them. Germline assignment: CDR1 SGHVS and CDR2 FQNEAQ. The CDR3 is 12 residues long. CDR3 region: CASRSLVGELFF. The CDR3 DNA is TGTGCCAGCAGATCGCTTGTCGGGGAGCTGTTTTTT. Full variable domain (outside the CDR3, taken from reference TRBV7-8 and TRBJ2-2): GAGVSQSPRYKVAKRGQDVALRCDPISGHVSLFWYQQALGQGPEFLTYFQNEAQLDKSGLPSDRFFAERPEGSVSTLKIQRTQQEDSAVYLCASRSLVGELFFGEGSRLTVL.

V gene TRBV7-2 combines with J gene TRBJ2-3; 8 nucleotides line up with TRBD2. CDR1 is SGHTA, CDR2 FQGNSA, per germline. J was trimmed by 5 bases and V by 5 bases; bases with no gene match: 12. The CDR3 runs to 16 residues. CDR3 in amino acids: CASSRNGGAWKDTQYF. The CDR3 nucleotides are TGTGCCAGCAGCCGGAACGGGGGGGCGTGGAAAGATACGCAGTATTTT.

This chain links TRBV7-2 with TRBJ2-7, with 9 nucleotides matching TRBD1. The V and J ends lost 4 bases and 4 bases, in that order; junction bases with no gene match: 2. The CDR3 is 13 amino acids. CDR1 and CDR2 (germline): SGHTA, FQGNSA. In DNA form, the CDR3 reads TGTGCCAGCAGCTCCGGGACAGGGTACGAGCAGTACTTC. This gives the protein CASSSGTGYEQYF.

This clone was detected ten times or more. J is TRBJ2-3 and V is TRBV11-3; D is undetermined. V was shortened by 4 bases and J by 1 base, with 6 bases between the two germline ends. Germline lookup yields CDR1 SGHNT and CDR2 YENEEA. The CDR3 has 13 residues. DNA for the CDR3: TGTGCCAGCAGCTCCCGGGGCACAGATACGCAGTATTTT. This codes for CASSSRGTDTQYF.

The chain carries TRBV7-6 and TRBJ2-1; TRBD2 might be the D (5 bases). Trimming removed 0 bases from V and 0 bases from J, with 15 bases in between. The CDR3 has 18 amino acids. Germline V lookup: CDR1 SGHVS, CDR2 FNYEAQ. CDR3 sequence reads: CASSLAVERRSSYNEQFF. The CDR3 coding sequence is TGTGCCAGCAGCTTAGCTGTTGAGCGGAGAAGCTCCTACAATGAGCAGTTCTTC.

The J gene is TRBJ2-1, the V gene TRBV18, with D tentatively TRBD1 or TRBD2 (9 bases each). CDR3 length: 19 amino acids. Looked up from germline, CDR1 is KGHSH and CDR2 is LQKENI. The germline V and J ends were trimmed by 2 bases and 0 bases, with 20 bases remaining between them. CDR3 DNA: TGTGCCAGCTCACCAGGGACAGGGCGAGCGGGAGGCTCCTACAATGAGCAGTTCTTC. It yields the protein CASSPGTGRAGGSYNEQFF.

The sample holds one count of this clone. V gene TRBV15 combines with J gene TRBJ2-7; 8 bases fit TRBD1. V shed 5 bases and J 0 bases; nucleotides not matched to a gene: 3. CDR3 size: 14 residues. Per the germline V gene, CDR1 is LNHNV and CDR2 is YYDKDF (reference sequence). The CDR3 here is CATSVDRVSYEQYF. CDR3 coding DNA: TGTGCCACCAGCGTGGACAGGGTCTCCTACGAGCAGTACTTC.

J is TRBJ2-7 and V is TRBV27, with a weak D call TRBD2 (5 bases). Germline V gives CDR1 MNHEY, CDR2 SMNVEV (reference sequence). CDR3 length: 13 amino acids. Between the trimmed V and J ends, which lost 5 bases and 5 bases, there was a span of 13 bases. CDR3 sequence reads: CASSRTARHEQYF. The CDR3 DNA follows: TGTGCCAGCAGTCGGACTGCGCGGCACGAGCAGTACTTC.

At least ten counts were recorded for this clone. The gene calls are TRBV25-1 and TRBJ2-4, with D tentatively TRBD1 (6 bases). The CDR3 runs to 11 residues. V lost 6 bases to trimming and J lost 8 bases, with 8 bases between them. Germline-derived CDR1 and CDR2 are MGHDK and SYGVNS. CDR3 DNA: TGTGCCAGCAGCCCAGGGGACATTCAGTACTTC. Translating gives CASSPGDIQYF.

V is TRBV19 and J is TRBJ2-1; the match to TRBD2 covers 12 bases. Germline V lookup: CDR1 LNHDA, CDR2 SQIVND (reference sequence). The CDR3 contains 14 residues. V lost 5 bases and J lost 8; bases outside the gene matches: 4. The CDR3 loop is CASSPLAGGYEQFF. The DNA of the CDR3 is TGTGCCAGTAGTCCACTAGCGGGAGGATATGAGCAGTTCTTC.

This clone has a handful of counts. V usage is TRBV30 and J usage is TRBJ1-2; D is possibly TRBD1 (5 bases). The germline gives CDR1 GTSNPN, CDR2 SVGIG (reference sequence). The CDR3 is 14 amino acids. Trimming cost V 5 bases and J 0 bases, with 13 bases left between them. As DNA, the CDR3 is TGTGCCTGGTCAGACAGCCATCCTAACTATGGCTACACCTTC. Protein: CAWSDSHPNYGYTF.

This clone was recorded a few times. This chain uses TRBV7-9 with TRBJ1-2, with D unresolved. Per the germline V gene, CDR1 is SEHNR and CDR2 is FQNEAQ (reference sequence). V was shortened by 1 base and J by 8 bases, with 11 bases between the two germline ends. This CDR3 is built from 13 residues. CDR3 DNA sequence: TGTGCCAGCAGCTTAGGAAGCATCGGCGGCTACACCTTC. Its translation is CASSLGSIGGYTF.

This chain connects TRBV29-1 to TRBJ2-2, with D possibly TRBD1 on 5 matching bases. The CDR3 loop spans 12 amino acids. Germline CDR1 SQVTM, CDR2 ANQGSEA. With 7 bases removed from V and 3 bases from J, the gap between germline ends came to 9 bases. In DNA form, the CDR3 reads TGCAGCGCATCAGGGTACACCGGGGAGCTGTTTTTT. Translation: CSASGYTGELFF.

The chain carries TRBV6-1 and TRBJ2-7; the D gene is possibly TRBD1 (6 bases). With 9 bases removed from V and 6 bases from J, the gap between germline ends came to 18 bases. This CDR3 contains 13 residues. Germline CDR1 reads MNHNS; CDR2 reads SASEGT. Here the CDR3 reads CASSTGPSGEQYF. CDR3 nucleotides: TGTGCCAGTTCGACAGGCCCTAGTGGCGAGCAGTACTTC.

Only a few counts were recorded for this clone. V and J are TRBV6-5 and TRBJ2-7; D possibly corresponds to TRBD2 (5 bases). From germline, CDR1 is MNHEY and CDR2 SVGAGI. Trimming took 6 bases from V and 1 from J, leaving 13 bases between them. The CDR3 contains 14 residues. As DNA, the CDR3 is TGTGCCAGCAGCCGTGGTGCGGGTTCCTACGAGCAGTACTTC. Translation: CASSRGAGSYEQYF.

Details on this clone: One end of the junction varies from germline; a read error may be responsible. The chain joins TRBV7-9 to TRBJ1-5; 12 bases align to TRBD1. The CDR3 spans 15 residues. Germline V gene lookup returns CDR1 SEHNR and CDR2 FQNEAQ (reference sequence). CDR3 bases: TGTGCCAGCAGCTGGGGGACAGGGGGCAACCAGCCCCAGCATTTT. Translating gives CASSWGTGGNQPQHF.

The rearrangement links TRBV10-3 to TRBJ2-3, with TRBD2 identical over 14 bases. Germline V gene lookup returns CDR1 ENHRY and CDR2 SYGVKD. The ends lost 6 bases at V and 2 bases at J; junction bases unmatched: 7. There are 17 residues in the CDR3. The CDR3 is CAIRPGLAGEFTDTQYF. Written as DNA, the CDR3 is TGTGCCATCAGACCGGGACTAGCGGGGGAGTTCACAGATACGCAGTATTTT.

This clone showed up just a few times. The same CDR3 can be traced to other DNA sequences in this sample. The rearrangement links TRBV7-2 to TRBJ2-5, with TRBD1 matching over 8 bases. V was pared by 4 bases and J by 5 bases, with 0 bases of the junction left unmatched. The CDR3 loop spans 12 amino acids. Germline V lookup: CDR1 SGHTA, CDR2 FQGNSA. The CDR3 DNA is TGTGCCAGCAGCTGGGACAGGGAGACCCAGTACTTC. Translation: CASSWDRETQYF.

The V call is TRBV2, the J call TRBJ1-1, with a weak D call TRBD1 (5 bases). This CDR3 spans 13 amino acids. Trimming took off 6 bases at V and 2 bases at J, with 10 bases between the two ends. CDR1 is SNHLY, CDR2 FYNNEI, per germline. Written as DNA, the CDR3 is TGTGCCAGCAGGCGGGGGGTAAACACTGAAGCTTTCTTT. Amino acid sequence: CASRRGVNTEAFF.

The V call is TRBV7-2, the J call TRBJ2-1; D is uncertain. CDR3 length: 15 residues. Germline assignment: CDR1 SGHTA and CDR2 FQGNSA. V was clipped by 5 bases and J by 0 bases, with 11 bases between them. CDR3 bases: TGTGCCAGCAGCGCCATGATAAGCTCCTACAATGAGCAGTTCTTC. The encoded protein is CASSAMISSYNEQFF.

A few counts support this clone. The chain combines TRBV4-1 with TRBJ1-1; 9 positions match TRBD1. Looked up from germline, CDR1 is MGHRA and CDR2 is YSYEKL. Trimming cost V 2 bases and J 2 bases; bases outside gene matches: 6. The CDR3 length is 16 residues. CDR3 DNA: TGCGCCAGCAGCCAAAAACCGGGACAGGGTAACACTGAAGCTTTCTTT. Amino acid sequence: CASSQKPGQGNTEAFF.